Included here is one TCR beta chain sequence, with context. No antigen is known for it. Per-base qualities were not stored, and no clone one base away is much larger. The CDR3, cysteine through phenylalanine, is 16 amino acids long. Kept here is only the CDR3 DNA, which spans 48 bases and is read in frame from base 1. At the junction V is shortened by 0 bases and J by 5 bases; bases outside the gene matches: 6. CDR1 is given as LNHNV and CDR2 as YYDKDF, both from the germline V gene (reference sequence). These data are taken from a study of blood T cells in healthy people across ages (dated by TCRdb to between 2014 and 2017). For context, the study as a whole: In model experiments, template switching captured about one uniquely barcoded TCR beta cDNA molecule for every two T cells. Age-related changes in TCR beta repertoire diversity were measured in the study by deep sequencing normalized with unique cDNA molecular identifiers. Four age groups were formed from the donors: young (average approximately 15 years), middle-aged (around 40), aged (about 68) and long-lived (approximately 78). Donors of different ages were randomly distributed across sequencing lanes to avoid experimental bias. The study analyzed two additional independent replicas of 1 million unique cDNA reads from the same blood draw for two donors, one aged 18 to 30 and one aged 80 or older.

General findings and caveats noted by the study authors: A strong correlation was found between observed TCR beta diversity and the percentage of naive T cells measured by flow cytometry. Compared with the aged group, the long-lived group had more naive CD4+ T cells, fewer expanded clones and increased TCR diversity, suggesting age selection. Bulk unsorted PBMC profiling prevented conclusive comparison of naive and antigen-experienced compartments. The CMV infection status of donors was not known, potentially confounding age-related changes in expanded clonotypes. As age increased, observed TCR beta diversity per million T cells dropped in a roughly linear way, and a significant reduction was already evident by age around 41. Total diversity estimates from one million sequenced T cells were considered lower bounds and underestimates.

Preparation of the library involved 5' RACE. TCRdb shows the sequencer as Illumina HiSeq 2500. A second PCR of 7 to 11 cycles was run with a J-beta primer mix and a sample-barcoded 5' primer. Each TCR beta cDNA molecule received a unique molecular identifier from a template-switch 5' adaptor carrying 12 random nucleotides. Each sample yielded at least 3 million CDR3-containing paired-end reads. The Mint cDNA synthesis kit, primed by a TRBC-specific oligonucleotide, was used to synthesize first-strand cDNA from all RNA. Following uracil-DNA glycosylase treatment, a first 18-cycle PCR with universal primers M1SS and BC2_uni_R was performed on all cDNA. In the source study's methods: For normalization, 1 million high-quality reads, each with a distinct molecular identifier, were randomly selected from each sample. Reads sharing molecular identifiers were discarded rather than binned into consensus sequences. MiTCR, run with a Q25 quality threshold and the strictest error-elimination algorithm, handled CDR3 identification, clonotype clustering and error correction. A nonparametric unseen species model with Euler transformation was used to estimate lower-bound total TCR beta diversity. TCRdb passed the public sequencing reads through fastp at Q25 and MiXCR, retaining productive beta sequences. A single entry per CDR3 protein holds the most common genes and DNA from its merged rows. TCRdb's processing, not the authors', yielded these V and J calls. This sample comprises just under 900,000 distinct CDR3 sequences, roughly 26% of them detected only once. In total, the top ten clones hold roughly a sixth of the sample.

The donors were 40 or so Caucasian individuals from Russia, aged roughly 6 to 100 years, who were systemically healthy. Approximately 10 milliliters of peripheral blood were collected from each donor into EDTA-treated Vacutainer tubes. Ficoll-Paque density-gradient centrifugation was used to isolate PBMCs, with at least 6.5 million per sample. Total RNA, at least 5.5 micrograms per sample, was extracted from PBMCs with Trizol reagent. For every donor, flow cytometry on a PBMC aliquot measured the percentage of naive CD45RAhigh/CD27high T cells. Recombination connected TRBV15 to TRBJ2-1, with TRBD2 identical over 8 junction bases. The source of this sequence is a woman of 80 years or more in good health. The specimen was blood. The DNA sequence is TGTGCCACCAGCAGAGATCGGAGCGGGAGTCACAATGAGCAGTTCTTC. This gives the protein CATSRDRSGSHNEQFF.